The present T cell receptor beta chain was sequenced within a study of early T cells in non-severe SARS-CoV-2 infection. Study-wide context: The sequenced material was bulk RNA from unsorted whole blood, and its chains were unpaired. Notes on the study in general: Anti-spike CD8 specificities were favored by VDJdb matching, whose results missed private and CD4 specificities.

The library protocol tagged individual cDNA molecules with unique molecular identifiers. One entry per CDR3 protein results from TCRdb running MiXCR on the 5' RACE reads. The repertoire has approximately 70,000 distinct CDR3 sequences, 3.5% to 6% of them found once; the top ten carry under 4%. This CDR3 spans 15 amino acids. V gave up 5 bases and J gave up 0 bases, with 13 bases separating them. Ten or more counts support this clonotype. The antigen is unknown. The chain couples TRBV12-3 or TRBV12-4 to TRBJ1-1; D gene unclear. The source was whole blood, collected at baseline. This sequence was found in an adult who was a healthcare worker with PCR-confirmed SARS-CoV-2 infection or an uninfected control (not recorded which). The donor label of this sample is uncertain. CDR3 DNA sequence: TGTGCCAGCAGTCCTCCCCTTACAGTGAACACTGAAGCTTTCTTT. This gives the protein CASSPPLTVNTEAFF.